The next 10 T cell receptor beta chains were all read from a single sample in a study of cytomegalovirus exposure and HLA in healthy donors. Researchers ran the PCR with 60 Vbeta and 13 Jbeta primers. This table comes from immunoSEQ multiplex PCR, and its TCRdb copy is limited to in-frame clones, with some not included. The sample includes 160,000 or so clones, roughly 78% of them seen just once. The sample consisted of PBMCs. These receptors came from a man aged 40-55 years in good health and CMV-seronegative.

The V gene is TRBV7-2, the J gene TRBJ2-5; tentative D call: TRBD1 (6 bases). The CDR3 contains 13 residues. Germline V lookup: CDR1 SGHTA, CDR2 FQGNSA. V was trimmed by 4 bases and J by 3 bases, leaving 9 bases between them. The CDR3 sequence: CASSWDNEETQYF. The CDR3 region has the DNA TGTGCCAGCAGCTGGGACAACGAAGAGACCCAGTACTTC.

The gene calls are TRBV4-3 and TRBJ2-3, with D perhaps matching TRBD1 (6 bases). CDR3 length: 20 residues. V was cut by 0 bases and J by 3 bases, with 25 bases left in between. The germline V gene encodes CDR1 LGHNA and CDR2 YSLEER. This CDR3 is CASSQERRAGASSRTDTQYF. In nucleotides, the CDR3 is TGCGCCAGCAGCCAAGAGAGGAGAGCAGGGGCGTCTAGCCGGACAGATACGCAGTATTTT.

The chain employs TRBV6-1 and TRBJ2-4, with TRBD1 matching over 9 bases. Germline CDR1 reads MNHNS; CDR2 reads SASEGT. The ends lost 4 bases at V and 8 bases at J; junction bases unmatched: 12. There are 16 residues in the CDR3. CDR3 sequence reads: CASSARTQGAPDIQYF. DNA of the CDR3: TGTGCCAGCAGTGCCCGCACACAGGGGGCGCCTGACATTCAGTACTTC.

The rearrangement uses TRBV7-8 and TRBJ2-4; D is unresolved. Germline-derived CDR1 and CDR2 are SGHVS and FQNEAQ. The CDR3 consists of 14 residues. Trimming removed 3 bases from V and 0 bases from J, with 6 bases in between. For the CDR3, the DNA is TGTGCCAGCAGCTTTGGAGTAGCCAAAAACATTCAGTACTTC. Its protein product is CASSFGVAKNIQYF.

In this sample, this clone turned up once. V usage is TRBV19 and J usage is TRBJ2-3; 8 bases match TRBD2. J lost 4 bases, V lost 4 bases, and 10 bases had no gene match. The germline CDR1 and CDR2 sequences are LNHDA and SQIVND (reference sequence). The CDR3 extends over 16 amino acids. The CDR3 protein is CASSKGAGEEADTQYF. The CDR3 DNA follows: TGTGCCAGTAGTAAGGGAGCGGGAGAAGAGGCAGATACGCAGTATTTT.

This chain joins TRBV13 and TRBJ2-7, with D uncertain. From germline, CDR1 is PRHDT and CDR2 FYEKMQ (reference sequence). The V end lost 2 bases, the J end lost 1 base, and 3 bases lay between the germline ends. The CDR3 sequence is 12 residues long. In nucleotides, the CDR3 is TGTGCCAGCAGCTTAACTTCCTACGAGCAGTACTTC. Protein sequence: CASSLTSYEQYF.

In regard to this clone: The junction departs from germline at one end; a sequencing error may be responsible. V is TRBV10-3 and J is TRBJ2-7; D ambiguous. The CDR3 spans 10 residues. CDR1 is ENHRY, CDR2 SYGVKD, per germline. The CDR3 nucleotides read TGTGCCATCGGTGATAGCGAGCAGTACTTC. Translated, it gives CAIGDSEQYF.

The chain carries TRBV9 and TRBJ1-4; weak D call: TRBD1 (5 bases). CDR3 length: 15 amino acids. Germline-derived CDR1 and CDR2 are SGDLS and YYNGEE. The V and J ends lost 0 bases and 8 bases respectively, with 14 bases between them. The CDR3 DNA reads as TGTGCCAGCAGCGTAGGTTGGGGGGTTCAGGAAAAACTGTTTTTT. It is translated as CASSVGWGVQEKLFF.

The CDR3 sequence is CASSQETGFQQYF. The DNA for the CDR3 is TGTGCCAGCAGCCAAGAAACAGGGTTTCAGCAGTACTTC. This chain joins TRBV4-2 and TRBJ2-7, with D possibly being TRBD1 (6 bases). Looked up from germline, CDR1 is LGHNA and CDR2 is YNFKEQ. The germline V and J ends were trimmed by 0 bases and 8 bases, with 11 bases remaining between them. The CDR3 totals 13 residues.

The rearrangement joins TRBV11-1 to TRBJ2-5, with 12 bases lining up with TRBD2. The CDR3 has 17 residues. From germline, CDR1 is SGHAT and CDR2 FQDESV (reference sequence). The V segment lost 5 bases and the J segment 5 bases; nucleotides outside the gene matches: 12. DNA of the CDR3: TGTGCCAGCAGCCCCCGGACTAGCGGGAAAATCGGGGAGACCCAGTACTTC. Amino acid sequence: CASSPRTSGKIGETQYF.